These T cell receptor beta chains were read from a single sample in a study of blood T cell repertoires in COVID-19. Data came from immunoSEQ multiplex PCR; TCRdb stores just in-frame clones and leaves some out. The table lists approximately 240,000 clones, 82% of them singletons. Sequenced: peripheral blood. The receptors were sampled from an elderly woman with active or convalescent COVID-19. Both conserved end residues are part of each CDR3. D genes are given only for firm matches. Clone size is given for some rows only: seen once, a few or many times, or a class if the clone is expanded.

j_call	clone_size	v_call	d_call	cdr3_aa	cdr3_nt
TRBJ2-7	-	TRBV20-1	-	CSASYRAGYEQYF	TGCAGTGCTAGTTACAGGGCTGGATACGAGCAGTACTTC
TRBJ2-7	-	TRBV6-2/TRBV6-3	TRBD2	CASSYGGGGIYEQYF	TGTGCCAGCAGTTATGGCGGCGGGGGAATCTACGAGCAGTACTTC
TRBJ1-1	-	TRBV5-1	TRBD1	CASSLGDRGGTEAFF	TGCGCCAGCAGCTTGGGGGACAGGGGTGGCACTGAAGCTTTCTTT
TRBJ2-1	-	TRBV5-1	-	CASSTTGLSSNEQFF	TGCGCCAGCAGCACAACAGGGCTATCGTCCAATGAGCAGTTCTTC
TRBJ2-1	-	TRBV5-1	-	CASSNSVGNEQFF	TGCGCCAGCAGCAATAGCGTTGGCAATGAGCAGTTCTTC
TRBJ2-7	once	TRBV6-5	TRBD2	CASSVTSGEPYEQYF	TGTGCCAGCAGCGTAACTAGCGGGGAACCCTACGAGCAGTACTTC
TRBJ1-3	-	TRBV4-1	-	CASSRGNDGGGNTIYF	TGCGCCAGCAGCCGAGGAAACGACGGGGGAGGAAACACCATATATTTT
TRBJ2-1	-	TRBV6-2/TRBV6-3	TRBD2	CASSSGGGSGEQFF	TGTGCCAGCAGTTCCGGCGGGGGATCGGGTGAGCAGTTCTTC
TRBJ2-1	few	TRBV9	-	CASSVAISGSSYNEQFF	TGTGCCAGCAGCGTAGCTATTAGCGGAAGCTCCTACAATGAGCAGTTCTTC
TRBJ2-3	-	TRBV5-1	-	CASSIAASTDTQYF	TGCGCCAGCAGCATAGCGGCCAGCACAGATACGCAGTATTTT
TRBJ2-2	few	TRBV5-1	TRBD2	CASSLDGLAGVTGELFF	TGCGCCAGCAGCTTGGACGGACTAGCGGGAGTCACCGGGGAGCTGTTTTTT
TRBJ1-6	-	TRBV6-4	-	CASSDSAAPRSPLHF	TGTGCCAGCAGTGACTCGGCGGCCCCGCGCTCACCCCTCCACTTT
TRBJ2-7	-	TRBV12-3/TRBV12-4	-	CASSLQITYEQYF	TGTGCCAGCAGTTTACAGATTACCTACGAGCAGTACTTC
TRBJ2-5	-	TRBV5-1	TRBD2	CASSSPSGPQETQYF	TGCGCCAGCAGCTCGCCTAGCGGGCCTCAAGAGACCCAGTACTTC
TRBJ2-4	-	TRBV28	-	CASSFSRVAKNIQYF	TGTGCCAGCAGTTTTTCTCGGGTAGCCAAAAACATTCAGTACTTC
TRBJ2-1	-	TRBV4-1	TRBD2	CASSRGLASYNEQFF	TGCGCCAGCAGCCGAGGACTAGCGAGTTACAATGAGCAGTTCTTC
TRBJ1-1	-	TRBV18	TRBD1	CASSPLGTENTEAFF	TGTGCCAGCTCACCACTGGGGACAGAGAACACTGAAGCTTTCTTT
TRBJ1-1	-	TRBV29-1	TRBD1	CSALDRMNTEAFF	TGCAGCGCTTTGGACAGGATGAACACTGAAGCTTTCTTT
TRBJ1-2	-	TRBV5-1	TRBD1	CASSFGQGAAYGYTF	TGCGCCAGCAGCTTCGGACAGGGGGCAGCCTATGGCTACACCTTC